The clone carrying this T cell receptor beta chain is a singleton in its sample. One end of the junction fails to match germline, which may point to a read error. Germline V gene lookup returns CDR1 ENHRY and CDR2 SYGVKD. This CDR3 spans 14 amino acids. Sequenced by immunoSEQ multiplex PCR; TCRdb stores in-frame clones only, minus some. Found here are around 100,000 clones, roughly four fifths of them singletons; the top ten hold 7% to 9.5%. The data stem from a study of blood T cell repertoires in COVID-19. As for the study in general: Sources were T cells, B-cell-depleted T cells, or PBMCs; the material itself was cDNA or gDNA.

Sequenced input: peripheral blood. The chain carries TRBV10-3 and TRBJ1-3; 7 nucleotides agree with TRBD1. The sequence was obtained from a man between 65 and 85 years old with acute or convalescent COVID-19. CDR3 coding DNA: TGTGCCATCAGCCCCTCAGGGGGTGGAGACACCATATATTTT. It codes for CAISPSGGGDTIYF.